Below are 26 T cell receptor beta chains sequenced from a single sample in a study of cytomegalovirus exposure and HLA in healthy donors (dated by TCRdb to 2017 to 2019). The library was generated by the immunoSEQ multiplex PCR assay. For the multiplex PCR, a mixture combining 60 forward primers for TCR Vbeta segments and 13 reverse primers for TCR Jbeta segments was used. TCRdb took this table from immuneACCESS and kept in-frame rearrangements with V and J called. Such tables lack part of the clones; where checked against another copy, unresolved V genes explain under half of the gap, and the rest is unexplained. Across this sample there are about 150,000 clones, with 80% to 90% seen only once. The ten largest clones take up approximately 2.4% of the sample. Material for sequencing was PBMCs. The source of these receptors is a male donor in good health and CMV-seronegative.

The chain is built from TRBV13 and TRBJ1-6; D unclear. Germline assignment: CDR1 PRHDT and CDR2 FYEKMQ (reference sequence). This CDR3 spans 14 amino acids. V was pared by 0 bases and J by 5 bases, with 5 bases between. The CDR3 nucleotides are TGTGCCAGCAGCTTAGGGGAGAATAATTCACCCCTCCACTTT. Translated: CASSLGENNSPLHF.

The V call is TRBV19, the J call TRBJ1-1; D unresolved. The germline CDR1 and CDR2 sequences are LNHDA and SQIVND (reference sequence). This CDR3 comprises 12 residues. Trimming cost V 11 bases and J 1 base, with 11 bases left between them. CDR3 sequence: CAGFTGNTEAFF. CDR3 nucleotide sequence: TGTGCCGGGTTCACGGGGAACACTGAAGCTTTCTTT.

This clone turned up a few times. The J gene is TRBJ1-1, the V gene TRBV7-9; 10 nucleotides match TRBD1. J gave up 5 bases and V 1 base, and 4 bases lay outside the gene matches. The germline V gene has CDR1 SEHNR and CDR2 FQNEAQ (reference sequence). The CDR3 extends over 15 amino acids. CDR3 in amino acids: CASSLVPGQGTEAFF. CDR3 bases: TGTGCCAGCAGCTTAGTTCCGGGACAGGGGACTGAAGCTTTCTTT.

This chain connects TRBV7-2 to TRBJ2-7; 8 bases map to TRBD2. The CDR3 sequence is 13 residues long. The V gene's germline CDR1 is SGHTA and CDR2 FQGNSA. V lost 3 bases, J lost 5 bases, and 3 bases stayed unmatched. The CDR3 is CASSLKRENEQYF. CDR3 nucleotide sequence: TGTGCCAGCAGCTTGAAGCGGGAGAACGAGCAGTACTTC.

The V and J genes are TRBV13 and TRBJ2-2; the D is unclear. Per the germline V gene, CDR1 is PRHDT and CDR2 is FYEKMQ (reference sequence). The CDR3 spans 16 residues. V was shortened by 4 bases and J by 2 bases, with 14 bases between the two germline ends. The CDR3 DNA sequence: TGTGCCAGCAGCTCAGCTGGTTGGGCAAACACCGGGGAGCTGTTTTTT. Translated: CASSSAGWANTGELFF.

The chain combines TRBV7-3 with TRBJ2-3; TRBD1 matches at 7 bases. V gave up 5 bases and J gave up 4 bases; unmatched junction bases: 9. Germline CDR1 SGHTA, CDR2 FQGTGA. CDR3 size: 15 residues. The CDR3: CASSQGGEGSDTQYF. The CDR3 DNA reads as TGTGCCAGCAGCCAAGGGGGCGAGGGGTCAGATACGCAGTATTTT.

J is TRBJ2-2 and V is TRBV4-1; D possibly corresponds to TRBD2 (6 bases). Germline CDR1 MGHRA, CDR2 YSYEKL. CDR3 size: 15 residues. Trimming cost V 3 bases and J 1 base, with 9 bases left between them. In DNA, the CDR3 is TGCGCCAGCAGCCACTTAGCGGAGAACACCGGGGAGCTGTTTTTT. It codes for CASSHLAENTGELFF.

This sequence joins TRBV19 and TRBJ2-3, with D maybe TRBD1 (6 bases). This CDR3 has 17 amino acids. Germline V lookup: CDR1 LNHDA, CDR2 SQIVND (reference sequence). Trimming removed 7 bases at V and 2 bases at J, with 22 bases between. CDR3 in amino acids: CASTPPGLQGPTDTQYF. Written as DNA, the CDR3 is TGTGCCAGTACTCCTCCCGGTCTACAGGGACCCACAGATACGCAGTATTTT.

The rearrangement uses TRBV6-4 and TRBJ2-3; perhaps TRBD1 as D (5 bases). Trimming shortened V by 7 bases and J by 0 bases, and 17 bases separated the two germline ends. Per the germline V gene, CDR1 is MRHNA and CDR2 is SNTAGT. The CDR3 totals 16 residues. CDR3 in amino acids: CASNPNRSTSTDTQYF. The DNA for the CDR3 is TGTGCCAGCAATCCCAACAGGAGTACTAGCACAGATACGCAGTATTTT.

The chain uses TRBV20-1 and TRBJ2-7; D is unclear. Between the trimmed V and J ends, which lost 4 bases and 6 bases, there was a span of 10 bases. The CDR3 is 11 amino acids. The germline CDR1 and CDR2 sequences are DFQATT and SNEGSKA (reference sequence). The DNA for the CDR3 is TGCAGTGCTACTCAAGCTGTCGAGCAGTACTTC. Translated: CSATQAVEQYF.

This chain connects TRBV27 to TRBJ2-7; the match to TRBD2 covers 7 bases. Germline loops: CDR1 MNHEY, CDR2 SMNVEV (reference sequence). The CDR3 spans 16 residues. V lost 7 bases to trimming and J lost 4 bases; unmatched junction nucleotides: 16. The CDR3 sequence: CASTPLMGGSRYEQYF. CDR3 DNA sequence: TGTGCCAGCACCCCCTTGATGGGCGGGAGTCGATACGAGCAGTACTTC.

The chain combines TRBV5-4 with TRBJ2-1; TRBD2 aligns across 8 bases. This CDR3 comprises 16 residues. CDR1 SGHNT and CDR2 YYREEE come from the germline V gene (reference sequence). V shed 3 bases and J 8 bases; nucleotides not matched to a gene: 13. CDR3: CASSSPGTRPFDEQFF. CDR3 nucleotides: TGTGCCAGCAGCTCCCCCGGGACTAGGCCCTTCGATGAGCAGTTCTTC.

Of note for this clone: One end of the junction is discordant with germline, which a read error may explain. The rearrangement links TRBV7-9 to TRBJ1-1; possible D gene TRBD1, 5 bases. Germline loops: CDR1 SEHNR, CDR2 FQNEAQ (reference sequence). CDR3 length: 16 amino acids. CDR3 sequence: CSSSSQGGFGGTEAFF. CDR3 coding DNA: TGTTCCAGCAGCTCTCAGGGTGGTTTTGGGGGGACTGAAGCTTTCTTT. Full variable domain (remainder filled in from reference TRBV7-9 and TRBJ1-1): DTGVSQNPRHKITKRGQNVTFRCDPISEHNRLYWYRQTLGQGPEFLTYFQNEAQLEKSRLLSDRFSAERPKGSFSTLEIQRTEQGDSAMYLCSSSSQGGFGGTEAFFGQGTRLTVV.

This clone was counted only a few times. The chain has TRBV5-4 and TRBJ1-2; TRBD1 matches 7 bases. This CDR3 has 17 residues. The V and J ends lost 6 bases and 1 base, in that order; junction bases with no gene match: 15. Germline-derived CDR1 and CDR2 are SGHNT and YYREEE (reference sequence). The CDR3, as DNA: TGTGCCAGCACCCCGGGGACAGCGTCATTCCTTAACTATGGCTACACCTTC. Translated: CASTPGTASFLNYGYTF.

This clone was counted once. The chain has TRBV7-2 and TRBJ2-7, with TRBD2 matching over 10 bases. Germline-derived CDR1 and CDR2 are SGHTA and FQGNSA. The CDR3 has 15 residues. With V trimmed by 3 bases and J by 7 bases, 9 bases remained unmatched. In DNA, the CDR3 is TGTGCCAGCAGCTTTAGCGGGGGGTCCCGGTTGGAGCAGTACTTC. As protein: CASSFSGGSRLEQYF. The full variable domain, its missing parts supplied by reference TRBV7-2 and TRBJ2-7, is GAGVSQSPSNKVTEKGKDVELRCDPISGHTALYWYRQSLGQGLEFLIYFQGNSAPDKSGLPSDRFSAERTGGSVSTLTIQRTQQEDSAVYLCASSFSGGSRLEQYFGPGTRLTVT.

CDR3 coding DNA: TGTGCCAGCAGCTCCAGAATCACTGAAGCTTTCTTT. This gives the protein CASSSRITEAFF. The chain joins TRBV7-2 to TRBJ1-1; D gene unclear. V shed 4 bases and J shed 4 bases, with 7 bases lying between them. Germline loops: CDR1 SGHTA, CDR2 FQGNSA. This CDR3 is 12 amino acids long. Together with reference TRBV7-2 and TRBJ1-1, the CDR3 gives the full variable domain: GAGVSQSPSNKVTEKGKDVELRCDPISGHTALYWYRQSLGQGLEFLIYFQGNSAPDKSGLPSDRFSAERTGGSVSTLTIQRTQQEDSAVYLCASSSRITEAFFGQGTRLTVV.

This chain uses TRBV27 with TRBJ2-3, with 8 bases identical to TRBD2. Germline lookup yields CDR1 MNHEY and CDR2 SMNVEV (reference sequence). This CDR3 comprises 17 residues. V shed 0 bases and J 5 bases; nucleotides not matched to a gene: 10. The CDR3 bases are TGTGCCAGCAGTTTATCGATTCCGGGGGGGGCACAAGATACGCAGTATTTT. It codes for CASSLSIPGGAQDTQYF.

A remark on this clone: The junction departs from the called germline gene at one end, perhaps through a read error. The rearrangement uses TRBV6-1 and TRBJ2-7, with D unresolved. This CDR3 has 11 amino acids. Germline CDR1 reads MNHNS; CDR2 reads SASEGT. Here the CDR3 DNA reads TGTGCCAGCAGGGAAGTCAACGAGCAGTACTTC. The encoded protein is CASREVNEQYF.

This rearrangement joins TRBV30 to TRBJ2-7; the match to TRBD1 covers 8 bases. With 0 bases clipped from V and 2 bases from J, the junction kept 9 bases outside the gene matches. CDR1 GTSNPN and CDR2 SVGIG come from the germline V gene (reference sequence). The CDR3 consists of 16 residues. The CDR3 DNA follows: TGTGCCTGGAGTGTACGGTCGACAGGGGTGGCCTACGAGCAGTACTTC. Protein sequence: CAWSVRSTGVAYEQYF.

Details on this clone: The sample has other DNA sequences that encode this CDR3 too. The chain uses TRBV7-9 and TRBJ2-2, with 7 nucleotides matching TRBD1. Germline trimming cut 2 bases from V and 1 base from J; bases unmatched to any gene: 1. The CDR3 loop spans 15 amino acids. The germline CDR1 and CDR2 sequences are SEHNR and FQNEAQ (reference sequence). The CDR3 coding sequence is TGTGCCAGCAGCTTAAGACAGGGGAACACCGGGGAGCTGTTTTTT. Residues: CASSLRQGNTGELFF.

This rearrangement joins TRBV7-6 to TRBJ1-6; 9 nucleotides align to TRBD1. Germline V gene data show CDR1 as SGHVS and CDR2 as FNYEAQ. The CDR3 consists of 16 residues. Trimming removed 4 bases from V and 7 bases from J; junction bases left unmatched: 8. The DNA of the CDR3 is TGTGCCAGCAGCTCCAGACAGGGGGTTGTGAATTCACCCCTCCACTTT. This gives the protein CASSSRQGVVNSPLHF.

The V call is TRBV4-1, the J call TRBJ2-2; D call uncertain. CDR1 is MGHRA, CDR2 YSYEKL, per germline. CDR3 length: 21 amino acids. Deletions cut 0 bases from V and 0 bases from J, with 23 bases between. This chain's CDR3 is CASSQDPGRRQAFANTGELFF. The CDR3 DNA sequence: TGCGCCAGCAGCCAAGATCCCGGTCGTCGCCAAGCTTTCGCGAACACCGGGGAGCTGTTTTTT.

Comments on this clone: The germline gene is not matched at one end of the junction; a read error may be the cause. CDR3 DNA sequence: TGTTCCAGCAGCTTTGAAAAGGGACTAGCGGGAGTCTGGCATTTCTTC. Residues: CSSSFEKGLAGVWHFF. The chain is built from TRBV7-9 and TRBJ2-1; 14 bases align to TRBD2. In germline, CDR1 is SEHNR, CDR2 FQNEAQ (reference sequence). The CDR3 is 16 residues long. Variable domain in full (rest from reference TRBV7-9 and TRBJ2-1): DTGVSQNPRHKITKRGQNVTFRCDPISEHNRLYWYRQTLGQGPEFLTYFQNEAQLEKSRLLSDRFSAERPKGSFSTLEIQRTEQGDSAMYLCSSSFEKGLAGVWHFFGPGTRLTVL.

This chain uses TRBV11-2 with TRBJ2-7, with 9 bases lining up with TRBD1. J lost 4 bases, V lost 5 bases, and 9 bases had no gene match. The germline gives CDR1 SGHAT, CDR2 FQNNGV. The CDR3 has 15 amino acids. For the CDR3, the DNA is TGTGCCAGCAGCCCCGAAGGGACAGGGTCTTACGAGCAGTACTTC. This translates into CASSPEGTGSYEQYF.

For this clone: Its ends do not fully match the called genes, so a read error is possible. This rearrangement joins TRBV7-9 to TRBJ1-1; D ambiguous. From germline, CDR1 is SEHNR and CDR2 FQNEAQ (reference sequence). The CDR3 is 15 residues long. The CDR3 protein is CASSRAEGMKTEAFF. CDR3 nucleotide sequence: TGTGCCAGCAGCCGGGCGGAGGGTATGAAGACTGAAGCTTTCTTT.

The genes are TRBV4-1 and TRBJ2-7; TRBD2 matches at 8 bases. Germline V gives CDR1 MGHRA, CDR2 YSYEKL. Unmatched junction bases numbered 4, after V lost 3 bases and J lost 3 bases. This CDR3 has 14 amino acids. The CDR3 loop reads CASSQGTSLYEQYF. Here the CDR3 DNA reads TGCGCCAGCAGCCAGGGGACTAGTCTCTACGAGCAGTACTTC.